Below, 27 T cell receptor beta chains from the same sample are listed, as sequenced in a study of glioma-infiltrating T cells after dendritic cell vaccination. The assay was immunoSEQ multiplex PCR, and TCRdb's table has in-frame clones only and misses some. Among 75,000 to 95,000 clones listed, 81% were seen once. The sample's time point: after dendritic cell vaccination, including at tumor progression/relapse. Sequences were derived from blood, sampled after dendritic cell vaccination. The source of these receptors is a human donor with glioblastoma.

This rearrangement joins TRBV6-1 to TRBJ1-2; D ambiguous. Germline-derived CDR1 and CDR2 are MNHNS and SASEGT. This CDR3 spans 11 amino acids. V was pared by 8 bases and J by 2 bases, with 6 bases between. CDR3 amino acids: CASERNYGYTF. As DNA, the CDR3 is TGTGCCAGCGAACGGAACTATGGCTACACCTTC.

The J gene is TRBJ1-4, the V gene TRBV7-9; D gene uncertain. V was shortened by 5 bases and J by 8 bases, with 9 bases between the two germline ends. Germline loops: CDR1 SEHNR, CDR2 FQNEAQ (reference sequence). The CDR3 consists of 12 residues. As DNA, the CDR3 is TGTGCCAGCAGCCGGGATACAGAAAAACTGTTTTTT. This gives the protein CASSRDTEKLFF.

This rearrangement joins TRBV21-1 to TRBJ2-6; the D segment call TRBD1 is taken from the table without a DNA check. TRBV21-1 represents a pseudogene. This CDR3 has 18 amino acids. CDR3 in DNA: TGTGCCAGCAGCAAAGATATACAGCCCCTATCTGGGGCCAACGTCCTGACTTTC. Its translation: CASSKDIQPLSGANVLTF.

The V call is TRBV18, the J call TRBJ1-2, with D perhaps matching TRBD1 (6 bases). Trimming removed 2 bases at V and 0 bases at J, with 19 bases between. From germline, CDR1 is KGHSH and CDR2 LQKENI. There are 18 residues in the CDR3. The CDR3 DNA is TGTGCCAGCTCACCAAACTCTCTACTCGGGACAACTAACTATGGCTACACCTTC. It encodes CASSPNSLLGTTNYGYTF.

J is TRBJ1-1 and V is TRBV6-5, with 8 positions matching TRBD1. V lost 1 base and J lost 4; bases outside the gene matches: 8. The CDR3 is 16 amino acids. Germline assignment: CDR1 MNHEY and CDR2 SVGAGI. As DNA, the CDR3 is TGTGCCAGCAGTTACTACCCGGACAGGGTGGGCACTGAAGCTTTCTTT. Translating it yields CASSYYPDRVGTEAFF.

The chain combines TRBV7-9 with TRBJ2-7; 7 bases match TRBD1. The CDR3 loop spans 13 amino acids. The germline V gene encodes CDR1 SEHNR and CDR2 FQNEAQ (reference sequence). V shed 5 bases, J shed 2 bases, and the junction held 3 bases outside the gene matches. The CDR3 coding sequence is TGTGCCAGCAGCAGGGACAGCCCCTACGAGCAGTACGTC. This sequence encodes CASSRDSPYEQYV.

CDR3 DNA sequence: TGTGCCAGCAGTTACGGCTGGACAGGGGCAAATGAGCAGTTCTTC. Its protein is CASSYGWTGANEQFF. The V and J genes are TRBV6-5 and TRBJ2-1; 9 bases match TRBD1. Germline V gives CDR1 MNHEY, CDR2 SVGAGI. This CDR3 has 15 amino acids. The V segment lost 2 bases and the J segment 7 bases; nucleotides outside the gene matches: 6.

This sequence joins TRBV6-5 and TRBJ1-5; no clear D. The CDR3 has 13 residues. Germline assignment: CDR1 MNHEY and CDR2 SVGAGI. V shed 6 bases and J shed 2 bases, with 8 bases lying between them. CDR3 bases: TGTGCCAGCAGGCCCAGCGGCAATCAGCCCCAGCATTTT. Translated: CASRPSGNQPQHF.

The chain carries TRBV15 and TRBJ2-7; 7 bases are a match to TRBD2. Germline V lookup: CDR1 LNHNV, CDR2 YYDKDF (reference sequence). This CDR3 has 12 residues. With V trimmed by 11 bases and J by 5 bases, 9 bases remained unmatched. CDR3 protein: CAVAGVRNEQYF. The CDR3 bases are TGTGCCGTGGCGGGGGTAAGGAACGAGCAGTACTTC.

The CDR3 coding sequence is TGTGCCAGCAGCTCACCCACAGGGGGTACCTATGGCTACACCTTC. It encodes CASSSPTGGTYGYTF. This chain joins TRBV7-9 and TRBJ1-2; 8 bases are a match to TRBD1. The V gene end was trimmed by 4 bases and the J gene end by 4 bases; junction bases not matched to a gene: 8. The CDR3 is made up of 15 amino acids. Germline V CDR1 and CDR2: SEHNR, FQNEAQ (reference sequence).

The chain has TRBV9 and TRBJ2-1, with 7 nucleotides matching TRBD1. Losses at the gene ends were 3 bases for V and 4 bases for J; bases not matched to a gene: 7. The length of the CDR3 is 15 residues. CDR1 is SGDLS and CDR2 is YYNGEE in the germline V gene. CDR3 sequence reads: CASSGDSALYNEQFF. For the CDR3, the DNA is TGTGCCAGCAGCGGGGACAGTGCGCTATACAATGAGCAGTTCTTC.

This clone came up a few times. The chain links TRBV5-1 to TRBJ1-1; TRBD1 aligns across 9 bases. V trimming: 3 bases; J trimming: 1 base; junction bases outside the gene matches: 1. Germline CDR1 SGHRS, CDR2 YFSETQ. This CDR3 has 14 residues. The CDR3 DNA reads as TGCGCCAGCAGCTCGGGACAGGGGAACACTGAAGCTTTCTTT. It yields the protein CASSSGQGNTEAFF.

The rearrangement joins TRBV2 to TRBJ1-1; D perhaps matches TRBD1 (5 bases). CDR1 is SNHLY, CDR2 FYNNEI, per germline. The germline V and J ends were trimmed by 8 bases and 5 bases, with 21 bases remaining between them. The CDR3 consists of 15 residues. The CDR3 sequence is CASGGQGIGVTEAFF. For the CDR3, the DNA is TGTGCCAGCGGTGGGCAGGGAATAGGGGTAACTGAAGCTTTCTTT.

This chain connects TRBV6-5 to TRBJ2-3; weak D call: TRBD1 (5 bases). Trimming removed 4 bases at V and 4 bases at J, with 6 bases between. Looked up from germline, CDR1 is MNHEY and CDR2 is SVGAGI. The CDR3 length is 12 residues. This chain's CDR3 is CASSLGADTQYF. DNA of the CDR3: TGTGCCAGCAGTTTAGGGGCAGATACGCAGTATTTT.

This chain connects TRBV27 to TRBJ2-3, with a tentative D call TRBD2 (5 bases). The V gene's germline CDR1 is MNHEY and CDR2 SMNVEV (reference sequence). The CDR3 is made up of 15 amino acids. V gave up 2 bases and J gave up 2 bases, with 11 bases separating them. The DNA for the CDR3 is TGTGCCAGCAGTTTAATAGCGCCGAACACAGATACGCAGTATTTT. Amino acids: CASSLIAPNTDTQYF.

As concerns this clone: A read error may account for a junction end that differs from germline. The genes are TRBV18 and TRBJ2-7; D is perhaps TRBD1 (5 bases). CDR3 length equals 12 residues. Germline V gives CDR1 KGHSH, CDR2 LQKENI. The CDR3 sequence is CASSGDRTPVDF. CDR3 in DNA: TGTGCCAGCTCAGGGGATAGGACACCAGTGGACTTC.

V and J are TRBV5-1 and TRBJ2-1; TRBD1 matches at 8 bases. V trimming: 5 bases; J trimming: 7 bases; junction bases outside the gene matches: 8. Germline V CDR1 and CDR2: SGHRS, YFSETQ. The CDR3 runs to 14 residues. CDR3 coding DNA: TGCGCCAGCAGGTGGACAGGGATTGAGAATGAGCAGTTCTTC. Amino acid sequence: CASRWTGIENEQFF.

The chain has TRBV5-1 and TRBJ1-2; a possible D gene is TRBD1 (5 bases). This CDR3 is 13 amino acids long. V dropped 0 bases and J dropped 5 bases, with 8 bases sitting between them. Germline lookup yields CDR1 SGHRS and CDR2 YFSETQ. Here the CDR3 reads CASSLDGGYGYTF. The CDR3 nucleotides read TGCGCCAGCAGCTTGGACGGGGGTTATGGCTACACCTTC.

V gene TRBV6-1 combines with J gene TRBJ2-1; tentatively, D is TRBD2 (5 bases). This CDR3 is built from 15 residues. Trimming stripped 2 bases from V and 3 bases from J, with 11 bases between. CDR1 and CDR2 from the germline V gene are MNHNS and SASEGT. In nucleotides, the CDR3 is TGTGCCAGCAGTGAACTCTCCCGGGACTACAATGAGCAGTTCTTC. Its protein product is CASSELSRDYNEQFF.

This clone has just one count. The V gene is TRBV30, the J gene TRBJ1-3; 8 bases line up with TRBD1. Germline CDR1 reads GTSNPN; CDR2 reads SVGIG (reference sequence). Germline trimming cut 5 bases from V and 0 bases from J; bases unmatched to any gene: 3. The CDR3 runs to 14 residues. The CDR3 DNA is TGTGCCTGGGGACAGGGTTACTCTGGAAACACCATATATTTT. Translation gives CAWGQGYSGNTIYF. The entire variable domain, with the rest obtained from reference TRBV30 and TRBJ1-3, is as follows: SQTIHQWPATLVQPVGSPLSLECTVEGTSNPNLYWYRQAAGRGLQLLFYSVGIGQISSEVPQNLSASRPQDRQFILSSKKLLLSDSGFYLCAWGQGYSGNTIYFGEGSWLTVV.

CDR3 bases: TGTGCCAGTAGTAACCCATCGGGACAGGGGGCGCAAGGCTACACCTTC. It encodes CASSNPSGQGAQGYTF. V and J are TRBV19 and TRBJ1-2; 12 positions agree with TRBD1. Germline V lookup: CDR1 LNHDA, CDR2 SQIVND (reference sequence). Trimming took 4 bases from V and 8 from J; bases not matched to a gene: 11. The CDR3 spans 16 residues.

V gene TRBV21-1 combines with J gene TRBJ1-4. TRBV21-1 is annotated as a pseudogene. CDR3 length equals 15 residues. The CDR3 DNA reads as TGTGCCAGCTTCGGGTCGGGGGAGGTGGGTGAAAAACTGTTTTTT. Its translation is CASFGSGEVGEKLFF.

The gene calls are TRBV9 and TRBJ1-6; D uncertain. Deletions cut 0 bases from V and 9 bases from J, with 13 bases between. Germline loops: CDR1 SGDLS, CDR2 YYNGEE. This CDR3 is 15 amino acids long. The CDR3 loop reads CASSVEPGAGSPLHF. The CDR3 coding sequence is TGTGCCAGCAGCGTAGAGCCAGGCGCGGGTTCACCCCTCCACTTT.

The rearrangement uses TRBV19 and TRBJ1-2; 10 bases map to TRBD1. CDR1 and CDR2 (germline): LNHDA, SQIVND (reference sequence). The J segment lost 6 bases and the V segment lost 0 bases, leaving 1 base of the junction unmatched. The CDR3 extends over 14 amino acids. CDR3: CASSIDGTGDGYTF. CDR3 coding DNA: TGTGCCAGTAGTATAGACGGGACAGGGGATGGCTACACCTTC. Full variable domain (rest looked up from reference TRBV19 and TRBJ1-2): DGGITQSPKYLFRKEGQNVTLSCEQNLNHDAMYWYRQDPGQGLRLIYYSQIVNDFQKGDIAEGYSVSREKKESFPLTVTSAQKNPTAFYLCASSIDGTGDGYTFGSGTRLTVV.

The CDR3 reads CASSYGNLAETQYF. Here the CDR3 DNA reads TGTGCCAGCAGCTACGGGAATCTTGCAGAGACCCAGTACTTC. The chain has TRBV5-5 and TRBJ2-5; TRBD2 is a possible D gene (5 bases). Trimming pared 3 bases from V and 4 bases from J, leaving 13 bases between. CDR3 length equals 14 residues. Per germline, CDR1 SGHKS and CDR2 YYEKEE (reference sequence).

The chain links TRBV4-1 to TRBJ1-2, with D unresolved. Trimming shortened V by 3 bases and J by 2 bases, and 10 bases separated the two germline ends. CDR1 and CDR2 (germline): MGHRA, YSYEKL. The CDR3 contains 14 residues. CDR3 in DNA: TGCGCCAGCAGCCAGGGCTCGGGAAACTATGGCTACACCTTC. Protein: CASSQGSGNYGYTF.

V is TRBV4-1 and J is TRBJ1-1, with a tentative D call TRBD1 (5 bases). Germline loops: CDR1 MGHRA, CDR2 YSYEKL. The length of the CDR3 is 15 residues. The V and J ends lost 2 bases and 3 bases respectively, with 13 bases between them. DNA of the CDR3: TGCGCCAGCAGCCAACAAACCGCGGGGGACACTGAAGCTTTCTTT. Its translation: CASSQQTAGDTEAFF.